These T cell receptor beta chains were read from a single sample in a study of T cell clonotyping in hematopoietic cell transplantation. Profiling relied on immunoSEQ multiplex PCR, and the TCRdb table lists in-frame clones only, not all of them. The data hold about 12,000 clones, with roughly 50% observed a single time. The sequenced material came from peripheral blood mononuclear cells. These TCRs come from a man aged 45 to 65 in good health. Some clones in this sample may be carry-over from other donors' samples. Each CDR3 is given with its conserved first and last residue. The D gene is left open where the match is weak. Clone size appears in some rows only: once, few, many, or a class for an expanded clone.

CASSPQGNSYNEQFF	TGTGCCAGCAGCCCCCAGGGAAACTCCTACAATGAGCAGTTCTTC	.	TRBJ2-1	.	TRBV9
CSSMRGYNEQFF	TGCAGCTCAATGCGGGGGTACAATGAGCAGTTCTTC	TRBD2	TRBJ2-1	.	TRBV29-1
CAWTAGANEKLFF	TGTGCCTGGACAGCTGGCGCTAATGAAAAACTGTTTTTT	.	TRBJ1-4	few	TRBV30
CASSQRGTEAFF	TGCGCCAGCAGCCAAAGGGGGACTGAAGCTTTCTTT	.	TRBJ1-1	.	TRBV4-1
CASSFLYGYTF	TGTGCCAGCAGCTTCTTGTATGGCTACACCTTC	.	TRBJ1-2	few	TRBV7-2
CAWETGSYGEQYF	TGTGCCTGGGAGACAGGGTCGTACGGCGAGCAGTACTTC	TRBD1	TRBJ2-7	.	TRBV30
CSVEVAVGGYTF	TGCAGCGTTGAAGTCGCTGTGGGCGGCTACACCTTC	.	TRBJ1-2	.	TRBV29-1
CASSGASGGPKGYEQYF	TGTGCCAGCAGTGGAGCTAGCGGGGGGCCGAAGGGGTACGAGCAGTACTTC	TRBD2	TRBJ2-7	.	TRBV25-1
CAGGAGETQYF	TGTGCTGGGGGGGCCGGGGAGACCCAGTACTTC	.	TRBJ2-5	.	TRBV30
CAWSVGVEVYRGYTF	TGTGCCTGGAGTGTTGGAGTTGAGGTGTATCGTGGCTACACCTTC	.	TRBJ1-2	few	TRBV30
CAWSGEREQYF	TGTGCCTGGAGTGGAGAGAGAGAGCAGTACTTC	.	TRBJ2-7	.	TRBV30
CASSYAGAVYTF	TGTGCCAGCAGTTACGCAGGGGCGGTCTACACCTTC	.	TRBJ1-2	medium-sized	TRBV6-5
CASSAIRDGQPQHF	TGTGCCAGCAGCGCGATACGGGACGGGCAGCCCCAGCATTTT	.	TRBJ1-5	.	TRBV9
CASRAGVTNEKLFF	TGTGCCAGCAGGGCAGGGGTGACAAATGAAAAACTGTTTTTT	.	TRBJ1-4	.	TRBV27
CASSRLAENTGELFF	TGTGCCAGCAGCCGACTAGCGGAGAACACCGGGGAGCTGTTTTTT	TRBD2	TRBJ2-2	.	TRBV6-5
CAWRFSIPNGEAFF	TGTGCCTGGAGATTTAGTATCCCCAATGGTGAAGCTTTCTTT	.	TRBJ1-1	.	TRBV30
CSLREGADTQYF	TGCAGCTTACGGGAAGGCGCAGATACGCAGTATTTT	.	TRBJ2-3	.	TRBV29-1
CRPGGSTDF	TGCAGACCCGGGGGTAGTACGGACTTC	.	TRBJ2-7	few	TRBV20-1
CASSRDRAYGYTF	TGTGCCAGCAGCCGGGACAGGGCCTATGGCTACACCTTC	TRBD1	TRBJ1-2	.	TRBV14
CASSLGGTDTQYF	TGTGCCAGCAGCCTGGGGGGGACAGATACGCAGTATTTT	TRBD2	TRBJ2-3	few	TRBV5-4
CASATRPSEAFF	TGTGCCAGCGCGACCAGACCCTCCGAAGCTTTCTTT	.	TRBJ1-1	.	TRBV6-6
CASSPRTSGITGELFF	TGTGCCAGCAGCCCCAGGACTAGCGGGATCACCGGGGAGCTGTTTTTT	TRBD2	TRBJ2-2	.	TRBV7-8
CASSSAGYVGETQYF	TGTGCCAGCAGCTCCGCGGGATACGTAGGAGAGACCCAGTACTTC	.	TRBJ2-5	few	TRBV6-5
CASRGVGVYNEQFF	TGTGCCAGCAGGGGGGTTGGGGTCTACAATGAGCAGTTCTTC	.	TRBJ2-1	.	TRBV25-1
CAWTGQGDEQYF	TGTGCCTGGACGGGACAGGGCGACGAGCAGTACTTC	TRBD1	TRBJ2-7	.	TRBV30
CASSPGVPGANVLTF	TGTGCCAGCAGCCCAGGGGTTCCTGGGGCCAACGTCCTGACTTTC	.	TRBJ2-6	.	TRBV7-9